This TCR beta chain was identified during a study of Ad26.COV2.S vaccination and SARS-CoV-2 variants. Study conclusions and caveats: Non-spike TCR breadth was similar in vaccine and placebo recipients.

Stated treatment: some 19 received Ad26.COV2.S at low or high dose, single or two shots; about 5 received placebo; per-sample allocation not given. Specimen acquisition occurred on day 63 following the initial vaccine or placebo injection. The shot given was an Ad26 vector that makes Wuhan-strain SARS-CoV-2 spike. The method was immunoSEQ multiplex PCR; TCRdb's version includes in-frame clones alone and lacks a portion of them. The data contain about 330,000 clones, roughly 90% of them singletons. In regard to this clone: Antigen specificity is unknown.

Germline values: CDR1 SNHLY, CDR2 FYNNEI. This CDR3 spans 12 amino acids. Trimming removed 2 bases from V and 10 bases from J, with 11 bases in between. The chain has TRBV2 and TRBJ1-1; D remains ambiguous. The sequence was obtained from a person aged 18-60 years who received the Ad26.COV2.S COVID-19 vaccine or a placebo. Source: peripheral blood, taken in a trial of Ad26.COV2.S vaccine versus placebo. The DNA of the CDR3 is TGTGCCAGCAGTGAAAGGGCCCTTCGAGCTTTCTTT. Protein product: CASSERALRAFF.